The clone carrying this TCR beta chain appeared a few times. Seattle-derived patients entered the study during active infection and were followed longitudinally. The sample comes from a study of blood T cell repertoires in COVID-19. About the study: Specimens from acute and convalescent COVID-19 originated in the United States, Italy and Spain.

In the authors' workflow: Reference gene primer amplification yielded estimated nucleated cell counts. Only in-frame clones appear in the TCRdb table, and some are missing; sequencing was by immunoSEQ multiplex PCR. Clone size and V and J calls were adopted from that table, with D and trimming inferred from the DNA. Of over 250,000 clones in the sample, 85% to 90% were seen once. V was clipped by 0 bases and J by 4 bases; unmatched bases: 6. Germline V gene lookup returns CDR1 SGDLS and CDR2 YYNGEE. The CDR3 loop spans 16 amino acids. Source material: peripheral blood. This receptor was taken from a woman between 45 and 65 years old with COVID-19, enrolled during active disease. The rearrangement uses TRBV9 and TRBJ2-1, with 8 bases that match TRBD1. The CDR3 region has the DNA TGTGCCAGCAGCGTAGCTACGGGACAGGAGTACAATGAGCAGTTCTTC. Amino acid sequence: CASSVATGQEYNEQFF.